The 27 T cell receptor beta chains given below trace back to one sample, sequenced in a study of T cells in Graves' hyperthyroidism and ophthalmopathy. The investigators amplified TCR beta CDR3 regions from RNA transcripts. TCR CDR3 regions were first amplified by RT-PCR with HTBI primers. MiXCR was run by TCRdb on the multiplex PCR reads, yielding one entry per CDR3 protein. This table holds about 400,000 distinct CDR3 sequences, 15% to 19% found once. The sequencing input was blood. These receptors originate from a young woman with Graves' hyperthyroidism.

This clonotype has at least ten counts. This rearrangement joins TRBV2 to TRBJ2-5; D possibly corresponds to TRBD1 (5 bases). V lost 3 bases to trimming and J lost 2 bases, with 7 bases between them. The CDR3 spans 13 residues. Germline CDR1 and CDR2: SNHLY and FYNNEI. In nucleotides, the CDR3 is TGTGCCAGCAGTGACAACAGGCAAGAGACCCAGTACTTC. This encodes CASSDNRQETQYF. The whole variable domain, filled in from reference TRBV2 and TRBJ2-5, reads EPEVTQTPSHQVTQMGQEVILRCVPISNHLYFYWYRQILGQKVEFLVSFYNNEISEKSEIFDDQFSVERPDGSNFTLKIRSTKLEDSAMYFCASSDNRQETQYFGPGTRLLVL.

The chain joins TRBV6-1 to TRBJ2-5; 10 nucleotides agree with TRBD2. V gave up 5 bases and J gave up 4 bases; unmatched junction bases: 7. The CDR3 contains 15 residues. Germline-derived CDR1 and CDR2 are MNHNS and SASEGT. CDR3 region: CASSPSGRAPETQYF. Here the CDR3 DNA reads TGTGCCAGCAGTCCAAGCGGGAGGGCCCCAGAGACCCAGTACTTC.

The chain joins TRBV20-1 to TRBJ1-2; 9 bases line up with TRBD1. Germline V lookup: CDR1 DFQATT, CDR2 SNEGSKA (reference sequence). V lost 3 bases to trimming and J lost 2 bases; unmatched junction nucleotides: 4. The CDR3 runs 14 residues. CDR3 sequence (DNA): TGCAGTGCTAGTTACGACAGGGGGAACTATGGCTACACCTTC. Protein product: CSASYDRGNYGYTF.

This clonotype was seen only a few times. The gene calls are TRBV6-2 or TRBV6-3 and TRBJ2-2; TRBD2 agrees at 9 bases. V lost 7 bases and J lost 6; bases outside the gene matches: 9. The CDR3 length is 15 residues. From germline, CDR1 is MNHEY and CDR2 SVGEGT. The CDR3: CASISAASGAGELFF. The DNA for the CDR3 is TGTGCCAGCATATCGGCAGCTAGCGGGGCCGGGGAGCTGTTTTTT.

This clonotype turned up a few times. The V and J genes are TRBV6-1 and TRBJ2-7; possibly TRBD1 for D (6 bases). Deletions cut 3 bases from V and 3 bases from J, with 12 bases between. Germline lookup yields CDR1 MNHNS and CDR2 SASEGT. The CDR3 has 14 amino acids. This CDR3 is CASSDAGEFYEQYF. DNA of the CDR3: TGTGCCAGCAGTGATGCAGGGGAATTCTACGAGCAGTACTTC.

This clonotype was counted many times. The chain combines TRBV20-1 with TRBJ1-2; no clear D gene. Trimming left V 6 bases short and J 3 bases short, with 14 bases between. CDR3 length: 13 residues. CDR1 is DFQATT, CDR2 SNEGSKA, per germline (reference sequence). The CDR3 here is CSAERDSYYGYTF. CDR3 nucleotides: TGCAGTGCCGAAAGGGATTCCTACTATGGCTACACCTTC.

This clonotype was detected ten times or more. The J gene is TRBJ1-6, the V gene TRBV10-3, with D unclear. Germline-derived CDR1 and CDR2 are ENHRY and SYGVKD. V was shortened by 3 bases and J by 3 bases, with 6 bases between the two germline ends. CDR3 size: 14 residues. The CDR3 sequence is CAISEQNYNSPLHF. The CDR3 nucleotides read TGTGCCATCAGTGAACAGAACTATAATTCACCCCTCCACTTT.

This clonotype was seen ten or more times. This sequence joins TRBV3-1 and TRBJ2-7, with D hard to call. Trimming pared 4 bases from V and 3 bases from J, leaving 13 bases between. Germline V CDR1 and CDR2: LGHDT, YNNKEL (reference sequence). The CDR3 totals 14 residues. CDR3 region: CASSPRGPGYEQYF. Here the CDR3 DNA reads TGTGCCAGCAGCCCCCGAGGACCCGGCTACGAGCAGTACTTC.

The table lists this clonotype with many counts. The chain couples TRBV2 to TRBJ2-1; D perhaps matches TRBD2 (5 bases). There are 14 residues in the CDR3. V was trimmed by 8 bases and J by 7 bases, leaving 18 bases between them. Germline V lookup: CDR1 SNHLY, CDR2 FYNNEI. The CDR3 protein is CASLLRDVSNEQFF. Here the CDR3 DNA reads TGTGCCAGCTTGCTCCGGGATGTATCTAATGAGCAGTTCTTC.

This clonotype was seen a few times. CDR3 region: CAIEASSGSHEQYF. The DNA for the CDR3 is TGTGCCATCGAGGCCTCTAGCGGGAGTCACGAGCAGTACTTC. This chain links TRBV10-3 with TRBJ2-7, with 10 bases identical to TRBD2. The trim removed 8 bases at V and 5 bases at J, leaving 9 bases unmatched. The germline V gene has CDR1 ENHRY and CDR2 SYGVKD. The CDR3 extends over 14 amino acids.

The chain employs TRBV19 and TRBJ2-7; 11 bases are shared with TRBD2. V was pared by 3 bases and J by 7 bases, with 8 bases of the junction left unmatched. The CDR3 covers 15 residues. Germline lookup yields CDR1 LNHDA and CDR2 SQIVND (reference sequence). The CDR3 nucleotides are TGTGCCAGTAGTATTATTAGCGGGAGGGTGAGTGAGCAGTACTTC. This gives the protein CASSIISGRVSEQYF.

This clonotype has at least ten counts. This chain uses TRBV10-3 with TRBJ1-6, with 7 positions matching TRBD1. Germline V gene lookup returns CDR1 ENHRY and CDR2 SYGVKD. The J segment lost 10 bases and the V segment lost 4 bases, leaving 4 bases of the junction unmatched. This CDR3 spans 13 amino acids. Written as DNA, the CDR3 is TGTGCCATCAGTGGGACAGGTCTATCACCCCTCCACTTT. It encodes CAISGTGLSPLHF.

This clonotype was counted many times. V and J are TRBV2 and TRBJ1-6, with 9 nucleotides matching TRBD1. After removal of 5 bases from V and 7 bases from J, the junction contained 6 bases not matched to a gene. The CDR3 extends over 15 amino acids. Germline assignment: CDR1 SNHLY and CDR2 FYNNEI. The CDR3 bases are TGTGCCAGCAGTCAGAACACAGGGGGCAATTCACCCCTCCACTTT. Protein sequence: CASSQNTGGNSPLHF.

This chain links TRBV4-2 with TRBJ2-2; 7 nucleotides align to TRBD1. The ends lost 5 bases at V and 8 bases at J; junction bases unmatched: 8. The length of the CDR3 is 14 residues. Germline V CDR1 and CDR2: LGHNA, YNFKEQ. In DNA, the CDR3 is TGTGCCAGCAGCTGGGGACAGCTTCAAGGGGAGCTGTTTTTT. Its protein product is CASSWGQLQGELFF.

This clonotype came up many times. The rearrangement links TRBV29-1 to TRBJ2-7; 7 nucleotides match TRBD1. The CDR3 is 14 residues long. CDR1 is SQVTM and CDR2 is ANQGSEA in the germline V gene. Losses at the gene ends were 4 bases for V and 2 bases for J; bases not matched to a gene: 8. The CDR3 nucleotides are TGCAGCGTTGCTCGGCCAGGGGGACCCTACGAGCAGTACTTC. This codes for CSVARPGGPYEQYF.

This clonotype was counted many times. The chain is built from TRBV12-3 or TRBV12-4 and TRBJ1-2; TRBD1 might be the D (5 bases). Trimming shortened V by 5 bases and J by 7 bases, and 14 bases separated the two germline ends. The CDR3 runs to 13 residues. The CDR3 DNA sequence: TGTGCCAGCAGTGGGCCCCCAACAGGTGGCTACACCTTC. Its protein is CASSGPPTGGYTF.

This clonotype was counted ten times or more. The chain joins TRBV4-2 to TRBJ1-6; D is undetermined. Trimming removed 0 bases from V and 8 bases from J, with 5 bases in between. CDR1 is LGHNA, CDR2 YNFKEQ, per germline. This CDR3 has 13 residues. The CDR3 here is CASSQDADSPLHF. In nucleotides, the CDR3 is TGTGCCAGCAGCCAAGACGCAGATTCACCCCTCCACTTT.

This clonotype was detected many times. V is TRBV20-1 and J is TRBJ2-1; TRBD2 aligns across 9 bases. Germline V gives CDR1 DFQATT, CDR2 SNEGSKA (reference sequence). The CDR3 is 16 residues long. The trim removed 3 bases at V and 3 bases at J, leaving 9 bases unmatched. This chain's CDR3 is CSARVVAGAHYNEQFF. As DNA, the CDR3 is TGCAGTGCTAGGGTGGTAGCGGGGGCCCACTACAATGAGCAGTTCTTC.

This clonotype has a count of ten or more. This sequence joins TRBV6-1 and TRBJ2-7; D possibly corresponds to TRBD1 (6 bases). Germline values: CDR1 MNHNS, CDR2 SASEGT. This CDR3 is 15 amino acids long. V was cut by 7 bases and J by 6 bases, with 22 bases left in between. The CDR3: CASNARDTSGSEQYF. CDR3 coding DNA: TGTGCCAGCAACGCACGGGACACCTCGGGGTCCGAGCAGTACTTC.

This clonotype showed up many times. This chain connects TRBV7-8 to TRBJ2-5, with 8 bases fitting TRBD1. The CDR3 loop spans 16 amino acids. CDR1 SGHVS and CDR2 FQNEAQ come from the germline V gene. The V segment lost 2 bases and the J segment 5 bases; nucleotides outside the gene matches: 10. The CDR3 loop reads CASSLRRTGLTETQYF. The CDR3 region has the DNA TGTGCCAGCAGCTTAAGGCGGACAGGGCTGACGGAGACCCAGTACTTC.

This clonotype was counted many times. The chain carries TRBV2 and TRBJ1-2; TRBD1 matches 9 bases. The trim removed 9 bases at V and 8 bases at J, leaving 13 bases unmatched. The germline V gene encodes CDR1 SNHLY and CDR2 FYNNEI. This CDR3 comprises 14 residues. The CDR3 sequence: CASSPGQGPLGYTF. CDR3 nucleotide sequence: TGTGCCAGTTCTCCGGGACAGGGACCCTTAGGCTACACCTTC.

At least ten counts were recorded for this clonotype. This chain joins TRBV7-9 and TRBJ2-1, with D perhaps TRBD2 (6 bases). The CDR3 sequence is 16 residues long. Germline CDR1 is SEHNR and CDR2 is FQNEAQ (reference sequence). V was cut by 2 bases and J by 3 bases, with 14 bases left in between. In nucleotides, the CDR3 is TGTGCCAGCAGCTTATTATCTGGGGGGATCTACAATGAGCAGTTCTTC. This encodes CASSLLSGGIYNEQFF.

At least ten counts were recorded for this clonotype. This chain links TRBV20-1 with TRBJ2-5, with D hard to call. The V end lost 5 bases, the J end lost 6 bases, and 10 bases lay between the germline ends. The CDR3 loop spans 11 amino acids. Germline V gene lookup returns CDR1 DFQATT and CDR2 SNEGSKA (reference sequence). CDR3 sequence reads: CSAALDQTQYF. CDR3 nucleotide sequence: TGCAGTGCTGCCCTTGACCAGACCCAGTACTTC.

This clonotype was counted ten times or more. This rearrangement joins TRBV30 to TRBJ2-3; the match to TRBD1 covers 7 bases. Germline V CDR1 and CDR2: GTSNPN, SVGIG (reference sequence). The CDR3 is made up of 16 amino acids. The V segment lost 2 bases and the J segment 0 bases; nucleotides outside the gene matches: 8. The CDR3 loop is CAWSLNRGPSTDTQYF. CDR3 DNA: TGTGCCTGGAGTCTTAACAGGGGCCCTAGCACAGATACGCAGTATTTT. The variable domain in full, with the rest retrieved from reference TRBV30 and TRBJ2-3, is SQTIHQWPATLVQPVGSPLSLECTVEGTSNPNLYWYRQAAGRGLQLLFYSVGIGQISSEVPQNLSASRPQDRQFILSSKKLLLSDSGFYLCAWSLNRGPSTDTQYFGPGTRLTVL.

Many counts were recorded for this clonotype. The chain joins TRBV18 to TRBJ2-1; no firm D call. In germline, CDR1 is KGHSH, CDR2 LQKENI. The CDR3 loop spans 14 amino acids. Trimming stripped 1 base from V and 4 bases from J, with 8 bases between. The CDR3 here is CASSPLRSYNEQFF. Here the CDR3 DNA reads TGTGCCAGCTCACCACTCAGATCGTACAATGAGCAGTTCTTC.

This clonotype was found a few times. The gene calls are TRBV5-4 and TRBJ1-2; 7 bases fit TRBD1. This CDR3 contains 14 residues. The ends lost 4 bases at V and 4 bases at J; junction bases unmatched: 7. Germline V gives CDR1 SGHNT, CDR2 YYREEE (reference sequence). CDR3 sequence reads: CASSRTGDGYGYTF. CDR3 DNA sequence: TGTGCCAGCAGCCGTACAGGGGATGGCTATGGCTACACCTTC.

This clonotype was observed many times. This sequence joins TRBV6-1 and TRBJ2-7; 8 nucleotides match TRBD1. The CDR3 loop spans 17 amino acids. Germline V gene data show CDR1 as MNHNS and CDR2 as SASEGT. Trimming at V came to 5 bases and at J to 3 bases, leaving 15 bases not matched to a gene. The CDR3 coding sequence is TGTGCCAGCAGTCACTATTCAACCGGACAGGGAATCTACGAGCAGTACTTC. Residues: CASSHYSTGQGIYEQYF.